This T cell receptor beta chain originates from a study of cytomegalovirus exposure and HLA in healthy donors. TCRdb's copy holds only in-frame clones and misses some; the assay was immunoSEQ multiplex PCR. The sample yields over 200,000 clones, around 78% seen once. What was sequenced was PBMCs. The TCR comes from a woman under 30 in good health and CMV-seronegative.

CDR3 sequence: CASHPTSGRQETQYF. CDR3 nucleotides: TGCGCCAGCCACCCCACTAGCGGGCGACAAGAGACCCAGTACTTC. The gene calls are TRBV5-1 and TRBJ2-5; the match to TRBD2 covers 9 bases. The length of the CDR3 is 15 residues. Losses at the gene ends were 7 bases for V and 2 bases for J; bases not matched to a gene: 9. Germline CDR1 and CDR2: SGHRS and YFSETQ.